These 24 T cell receptor beta chains were sequenced from one sample in a study of technical replicates of blood from a handful of donors. Data came from immunoSEQ multiplex PCR; TCRdb stores just in-frame clones and leaves some out. The sample carries tens of thousands of clones, under 95% recorded once. The sequencing sample was made of T cells isolated from PBMCs. The receptors originated from a human donor in good health.

CDR3 amino acids: CASSLRVVAGPITSEQYF. The CDR3 nucleotides read TGTGCCAGCAGTTTAAGGGTGGTAGCGGGGCCCATAACTAGTGAGCAGTACTTC. This chain uses TRBV28 with TRBJ2-7; 8 bases agree with TRBD2. The CDR3 runs to 18 residues. Trimming cost V 2 bases and J 7 bases; bases outside gene matches: 19. Germline V gene sequence: CDR1 MDHEN, CDR2 SYDVKM.

The chain has TRBV13 and TRBJ2-7; TRBD1 aligns across 10 bases. The ends lost 6 bases at V and 3 bases at J; junction bases unmatched: 8. Germline V gives CDR1 PRHDT, CDR2 FYEKMQ (reference sequence). The CDR3 is made up of 15 amino acids. The CDR3 region is CASRQTGTGVYEQYF. The CDR3 DNA is TGTGCCAGCAGACAGACCGGGACAGGGGTCTACGAGCAGTACTTC.

This clone was seen a single time. The chain couples TRBV19 to TRBJ2-7, with a weak D call TRBD1 (6 bases). The CDR3 totals 14 residues. The germline V gene has CDR1 LNHDA and CDR2 SQIVND (reference sequence). V lost 6 bases, J lost 5 bases, and 17 bases lay in between. The CDR3 reads CASRKGQKSHEQYF. CDR3 sequence (DNA): TGTGCCAGTAGAAAAGGACAGAAATCTCACGAGCAGTACTTC.

This chain joins TRBV15 and TRBJ2-7; 7 bases match TRBD2. Per germline, CDR1 LNHNV and CDR2 YYDKDF (reference sequence). With 2 bases clipped from V and 1 base from J, the junction kept 8 bases outside the gene matches. The CDR3 contains 16 residues. The CDR3 region has the DNA TGTGCCACCAGCAGACCCGGGACTACGAGTTCCTACGAGCAGTACTTC. It codes for CATSRPGTTSSYEQYF. The full variable domain, completed using reference TRBV15 and TRBJ2-7, is DAMVIQNPRYQVTQFGKPVTLSCSQTLNHNVMYWYQQKSSQAPKLLFHYYDKDFNNEADTPDNFQSRRPNTSFCFLDIRSPGLGDTAMYLCATSRPGTTSSYEQYFGPGTRLTVT.

The chain is built from TRBV13 and TRBJ1-2; weak D call: TRBD1 (5 bases). The V and J ends lost 5 bases and 3 bases respectively, with 13 bases between them. The germline V gene encodes CDR1 PRHDT and CDR2 FYEKMQ (reference sequence). There are 14 residues in the CDR3. The CDR3 DNA is TGTGCCAGCAGCCCTGGCAGGGTACACTATGGCTACACCTTC. Protein: CASSPGRVHYGYTF.

The rearrangement links TRBV5-1 to TRBJ2-7, with 7 bases matching TRBD1. Trimming removed 0 bases from V and 0 bases from J; junction bases left unmatched: 3. The CDR3 contains 15 residues. Germline V gene data show CDR1 as SGHRS and CDR2 as YFSETQ. The CDR3 loop reads CASSLAGTASYEQYF. CDR3 DNA: TGCGCCAGCAGCTTGGCCGGGACAGCCTCCTACGAGCAGTACTTC.

V gene TRBV29-1 combines with J gene TRBJ2-7; D may be TRBD1 (5 bases). Trimming removed 4 bases at V and 1 base at J, with 14 bases between. Germline CDR1 reads SQVTM; CDR2 reads ANQGSEA. The CDR3 is 14 residues long. The CDR3 region is CSVGSWQGSYEQYF. The CDR3 DNA reads TGCAGCGTTGGGTCGTGGCAGGGTTCCTACGAGCAGTACTTC.

The CDR3 DNA is TGTGCCACCGACTCAGGGGAAATGAACACTGAAGCTTTCTTT. Protein: CATDSGEMNTEAFF. V gene TRBV15 combines with J gene TRBJ1-1; D might be TRBD1 (6 bases). CDR1 and CDR2 (germline): LNHNV, YYDKDF (reference sequence). With 8 bases removed from V and 0 bases from J, the gap between germline ends came to 13 bases. This CDR3 is built from 14 residues.

The chain has TRBV29-1 and TRBJ2-7; TRBD1 might be the D (6 bases). The CDR3 runs 14 residues. CDR1 and CDR2 from the germline V gene are SQVTM and ANQGSEA. The V end was cut by 6 bases, the J end by 5 bases, with 20 bases between. CDR3 bases: TGCAGCGTGCGATACACCACAGGGCTGGACGAGCAGTACTTC. Translation gives CSVRYTTGLDEQYF.

This clone was counted a single time. This chain links TRBV7-9 with TRBJ2-1; D is ambiguous. The germline gives CDR1 SEHNR, CDR2 FQNEAQ (reference sequence). With 6 bases removed from V and 1 base from J, the gap between germline ends came to 13 bases. The length of the CDR3 is 15 residues. For the CDR3, the DNA is TGTGCCAGCAGTCCACGCACTACTTCCTACAATGAGCAGTTCTTC. Amino acid sequence: CASSPRTTSYNEQFF. Based on the CDR3 plus reference TRBV7-9 and TRBJ2-1, the full variable domain is DTGVSQNPRHKITKRGQNVTFRCDPISEHNRLYWYRQTLGQGPEFLTYFQNEAQLEKSRLLSDRFSAERPKGSFSTLEIQRTEQGDSAMYLCASSPRTTSYNEQFFGPGTRLTVL.

This chain links TRBV7-9 with TRBJ1-1, with D perhaps matching TRBD1 (6 bases). Trimming cost V 5 bases and J 9 bases, with 13 bases left between them. This CDR3 region has 12 residues. Germline CDR1 and CDR2: SEHNR and FQNEAQ (reference sequence). The CDR3 spells CASSPTGFKAFF. In DNA form, the CDR3 reads TGTGCCAGCAGCCCGACAGGTTTTAAAGCTTTCTTT.

The V and J genes are TRBV7-8 and TRBJ1-3; D gene ambiguous. There are 14 residues in the CDR3. The V and J ends lost 4 bases and 4 bases respectively, with 11 bases between them. From germline, CDR1 is SGHVS and CDR2 FQNEAQ. The CDR3 nucleotides are TGTGCCAGCAGCTCGGCTACTAAGGGAAACACCATATATTTT. This codes for CASSSATKGNTIYF.

The chain carries TRBV21-1 and TRBJ1-1; the table assigns TRBD1, which was not confirmed against the DNA. TRBV21-1 constitutes a pseudogene. The CDR3 totals 12 residues. Written as DNA, the CDR3 is TGTGCCAGCAGGACAGTGAACACTGAAGCTTTCTTT. It is translated as CASRTVNTEAFF.

The sample holds one count of this clone. The chain employs TRBV27 and TRBJ1-2; 7 nucleotides align to TRBD1. The CDR3 loop spans 12 amino acids. The V gene end was trimmed by 6 bases and the J gene end by 8 bases; junction bases not matched to a gene: 6. Germline V CDR1 and CDR2: MNHEY, SMNVEV (reference sequence). DNA of the CDR3: TGTGCCAGCAGGACGACAGGGAACGGCTACACCTTC. Translated: CASRTTGNGYTF.

This clone was recorded only once. The chain employs TRBV18 and TRBJ2-1, with D unresolved. V shed 2 bases and J shed 10 bases, with 9 bases lying between them. The CDR3 is 12 residues long. Per germline, CDR1 KGHSH and CDR2 LQKENI. The CDR3: CASSPTSREQFF. In DNA, the CDR3 is TGTGCCAGCTCACCAACCTCCAGAGAGCAGTTCTTC.

This chain connects TRBV19 to TRBJ1-2, with D possibly matching TRBD1 (5 bases). Trimming stripped 6 bases from V and 6 bases from J, with 17 bases between. From germline, CDR1 is LNHDA and CDR2 SQIVND (reference sequence). CDR3 size: 14 residues. In DNA form, the CDR3 reads TGTGCCAGTAGCCCCCCCAGGGAATGGGATGGCTACACCTTC. Translation: CASSPPREWDGYTF.

The V call is TRBV4-1, the J call TRBJ1-1; D remains unclear. The length of the CDR3 is 14 residues. V was pared by 0 bases and J by 4 bases, with 9 bases between. Per the germline V gene, CDR1 is MGHRA and CDR2 is YSYEKL. The CDR3 spells CASSQDAGPTEAFF. The CDR3 nucleotides read TGCGCCAGCAGCCAAGACGCAGGTCCCACTGAAGCTTTCTTT.

The CDR3 region is CASSVRQGGEQYF. In DNA, the CDR3 is TGTGCCAGCAGTGTACGACAGGGGGGGGAGCAGTACTTC. The V call is TRBV6-1, the J call TRBJ2-7; 9 bases line up with TRBD1. CDR3 size: 13 residues. The germline V gene encodes CDR1 MNHNS and CDR2 SASEGT. The V segment lost 4 bases and the J segment 7 bases; nucleotides outside the gene matches: 5.

The V and J genes are TRBV28 and TRBJ2-7; D unclear. Trimming shortened V by 2 bases and J by 0 bases, and 17 bases separated the two germline ends. This CDR3 has 17 residues. Germline V gives CDR1 MDHEN, CDR2 SYDVKM. Here the CDR3 reads CASSLEGLGRSSYEQYF. The CDR3 DNA reads as TGTGCCAGCAGTTTAGAAGGCCTCGGTAGGAGCTCCTACGAGCAGTACTTC.

The V call is TRBV11-3, the J call TRBJ2-1, with a possible D match to TRBD2 (5 bases). CDR3 length equals 14 residues. Germline V lookup: CDR1 SGHNT, CDR2 YENEEA. Between the trimmed V and J ends, which lost 2 bases and 4 bases, there was a span of 9 bases. The CDR3 here is CASSLRGSYNEQFF. The CDR3 DNA reads TGTGCCAGCAGCTTACGTGGGAGTTACAATGAGCAGTTCTTC. Combining the CDR3 with reference TRBV11-3 and TRBJ2-1 gives the whole variable domain EAGVVQSPRYKIIEKKQPVAFWCNPISGHNTLYWYLQNLGQGPELLIRYENEEAVDDSQLPKDRFSAERLKGVDSTLKIQPAELGDSAVYLCASSLRGSYNEQFFGPGTRLTVL.

This clone was picked up a small number of times. V is TRBV6-5 and J is TRBJ2-7, with TRBD2 matching over 8 bases. The ends lost 5 bases at V and 1 base at J; junction bases unmatched: 7. CDR1 is MNHEY and CDR2 is SVGAGI in the germline V gene. This CDR3 is built from 15 residues. The CDR3 region is CASSTGGARSYEQYF. CDR3 coding DNA: TGTGCCAGCAGTACCGGGGGGGCAAGGTCCTACGAGCAGTACTTC.

The chain links TRBV7-8 to TRBJ2-5; D call uncertain. Trimming pared 5 bases from V and 5 bases from J, leaving 15 bases between. Germline V gives CDR1 SGHVS, CDR2 FQNEAQ. The CDR3 totals 14 residues. CDR3 loop: CASSPIGERETQYF. DNA for the CDR3: TGTGCCAGCAGCCCAATCGGTGAGAGGGAGACCCAGTACTTC.

The rearrangement joins TRBV12-5 to TRBJ2-3; TRBD2 matches at 12 bases. CDR3 size: 16 residues. Trimming at V came to 7 bases and at J to 1 base, leaving 6 bases not matched to a gene. Per the germline V gene, CDR1 is LGHNT and CDR2 is FRNRAP. The CDR3, as DNA: TGTGCTAGTGCCAATCGACTAGCGGGAGGCACAGATACGCAGTATTTT. It yields the protein CASANRLAGGTDTQYF.

The rearrangement joins TRBV28 to TRBJ2-5, with no clear D. Trimming removed 6 bases from V and 1 base from J, with 6 bases in between. Germline-derived CDR1 and CDR2 are MDHEN and SYDVKM. This CDR3 is built from 12 residues. This chain's CDR3 is CASSPVQETQYF. Here the CDR3 DNA reads TGTGCCAGCAGCCCAGTCCAAGAGACCCAGTACTTC.